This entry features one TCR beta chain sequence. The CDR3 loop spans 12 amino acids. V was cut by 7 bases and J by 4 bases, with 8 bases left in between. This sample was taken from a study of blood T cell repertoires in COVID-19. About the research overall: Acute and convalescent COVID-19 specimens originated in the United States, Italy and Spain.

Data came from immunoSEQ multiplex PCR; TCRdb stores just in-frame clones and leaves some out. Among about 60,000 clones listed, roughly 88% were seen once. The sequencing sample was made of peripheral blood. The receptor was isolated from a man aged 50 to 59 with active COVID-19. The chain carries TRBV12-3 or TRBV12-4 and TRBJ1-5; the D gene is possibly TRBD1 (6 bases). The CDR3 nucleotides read TGTGCCAGCAAAAGGGGGAATCAGCCCCAGCATTTT. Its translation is CASKRGNQPQHF.